These T cell receptor beta chains were read from a single sample in a study of graft-versus-host responses after intestinal transplantation. TCRdb's table, derived via immunoSEQ multiplex PCR, lists solely in-frame clones and lacks some. Of about 2,000 clones in the sample, 85% to 90% were seen once. The sequences come from ileum tissue, collected approximately 10 weeks after transplant. The source of these receptors is a human patient who received an intestinal transplant, so some T cells may come from the graft donor. The CDR3 runs from the conserved cysteine through the conserved F or W.

CDR3 protein	V gene
CASSHPGPHNTGNEQFF	TRBV4-3
CASSFRDRGMNTEAFF	TRBV7-5
CASSQEGLAGVGEQFF	TRBV4-1
CASRPEWTADGYTF	TRBV27
CASSPPVGGLAVSSYNEQFF	TRBV4-1
CASSQEINQPQHF	TRBV4-3
CASSPQGRSTEAFF	TRBV7-8
CASRVKGLAGTDTQYF	TRBV12-2
CASSVVLVSENTEAFF	TRBV9
CASSSQGINTEAFF	TRBV5-1
CASYDGTGHAGELFF	TRBV6-4
CASSLWRTRTSSGANVLTF	TRBV5-1
CASSSPGTGNLRGTYGYTF	TRBV21-1
CASSFLGTVNEKLFF	TRBV27
CASSLAGLAGYNEQFF	TRBV7-2
CASSPRRDRSDTQYF	TRBV19
CASSYSDRSDIQYF	TRBV27
CASSLEVLPTNEKLFF	TRBV5-1
CASSPEKLYEQYF	TRBV21-1
CASSQVRGQETQYF	TRBV14
CASSRFSGGKSSYEQYF	TRBV4-1
CASRTGLYGYTF	TRBV27
CAGKGTSKADTQYF	TRBV28
CASRPCFRDNYGYTF	TRBV6-4
CASSHFGTGINSPLHF	TRBV7-9
CASSLVGEAFF	TRBV7-4
CASSFNWWIYTEAFF	TRBV7-3
CASTPLFQRLAGDSYEQYF	TRBV28
CASSLPSFSGARLYEQYF	TRBV28
CASRDRNYGYTF	TRBV28
CASIGTGGYTEAFF	TRBV28
CASSQERGEQFF	TRBV4-2
CASSQVIGNYGYTF	TRBV4-1
CASSPTKRSHQSRANVLTF	TRBV10-1
CASSVGLAYEQYF	TRBV9
CASSQTMGWAEQFF	TRBV6-1
CASSEVGGCPANTGELFF	TRBV6-4
CASSETGSPYGYTF	TRBV2
CSVDSRESDEQFF	TRBV29-1
CASSQGLSDTQYF	TRBV6-5
CASSQDAATDTQYF	TRBV4-1
CASSSLAGNEQFF	TRBV5-1
CASSPPGQSYEQYF	TRBV6-5
CASSPSGPHYEQYF	TRBV6-6
CASSLWPLAVTPFYTDTQYF	TRBV28
CASSWGGQAYEQYF	TRBV27
CASSVLAGGYNEQFF	TRBV9
CASSSRGTLDLETQYF	TRBV4-1
CASSLLLGQKNTEAFF	TRBV19
CASSSDRGPNYGYTF	TRBV11-3
CSVQGAGNQPQHF	TRBV29-1
CASSLQGANYNEQFF	TRBV27
CASSLNEGLDYNEQFF	TRBV7-6
CASSRGIQETQYF	TRBV18